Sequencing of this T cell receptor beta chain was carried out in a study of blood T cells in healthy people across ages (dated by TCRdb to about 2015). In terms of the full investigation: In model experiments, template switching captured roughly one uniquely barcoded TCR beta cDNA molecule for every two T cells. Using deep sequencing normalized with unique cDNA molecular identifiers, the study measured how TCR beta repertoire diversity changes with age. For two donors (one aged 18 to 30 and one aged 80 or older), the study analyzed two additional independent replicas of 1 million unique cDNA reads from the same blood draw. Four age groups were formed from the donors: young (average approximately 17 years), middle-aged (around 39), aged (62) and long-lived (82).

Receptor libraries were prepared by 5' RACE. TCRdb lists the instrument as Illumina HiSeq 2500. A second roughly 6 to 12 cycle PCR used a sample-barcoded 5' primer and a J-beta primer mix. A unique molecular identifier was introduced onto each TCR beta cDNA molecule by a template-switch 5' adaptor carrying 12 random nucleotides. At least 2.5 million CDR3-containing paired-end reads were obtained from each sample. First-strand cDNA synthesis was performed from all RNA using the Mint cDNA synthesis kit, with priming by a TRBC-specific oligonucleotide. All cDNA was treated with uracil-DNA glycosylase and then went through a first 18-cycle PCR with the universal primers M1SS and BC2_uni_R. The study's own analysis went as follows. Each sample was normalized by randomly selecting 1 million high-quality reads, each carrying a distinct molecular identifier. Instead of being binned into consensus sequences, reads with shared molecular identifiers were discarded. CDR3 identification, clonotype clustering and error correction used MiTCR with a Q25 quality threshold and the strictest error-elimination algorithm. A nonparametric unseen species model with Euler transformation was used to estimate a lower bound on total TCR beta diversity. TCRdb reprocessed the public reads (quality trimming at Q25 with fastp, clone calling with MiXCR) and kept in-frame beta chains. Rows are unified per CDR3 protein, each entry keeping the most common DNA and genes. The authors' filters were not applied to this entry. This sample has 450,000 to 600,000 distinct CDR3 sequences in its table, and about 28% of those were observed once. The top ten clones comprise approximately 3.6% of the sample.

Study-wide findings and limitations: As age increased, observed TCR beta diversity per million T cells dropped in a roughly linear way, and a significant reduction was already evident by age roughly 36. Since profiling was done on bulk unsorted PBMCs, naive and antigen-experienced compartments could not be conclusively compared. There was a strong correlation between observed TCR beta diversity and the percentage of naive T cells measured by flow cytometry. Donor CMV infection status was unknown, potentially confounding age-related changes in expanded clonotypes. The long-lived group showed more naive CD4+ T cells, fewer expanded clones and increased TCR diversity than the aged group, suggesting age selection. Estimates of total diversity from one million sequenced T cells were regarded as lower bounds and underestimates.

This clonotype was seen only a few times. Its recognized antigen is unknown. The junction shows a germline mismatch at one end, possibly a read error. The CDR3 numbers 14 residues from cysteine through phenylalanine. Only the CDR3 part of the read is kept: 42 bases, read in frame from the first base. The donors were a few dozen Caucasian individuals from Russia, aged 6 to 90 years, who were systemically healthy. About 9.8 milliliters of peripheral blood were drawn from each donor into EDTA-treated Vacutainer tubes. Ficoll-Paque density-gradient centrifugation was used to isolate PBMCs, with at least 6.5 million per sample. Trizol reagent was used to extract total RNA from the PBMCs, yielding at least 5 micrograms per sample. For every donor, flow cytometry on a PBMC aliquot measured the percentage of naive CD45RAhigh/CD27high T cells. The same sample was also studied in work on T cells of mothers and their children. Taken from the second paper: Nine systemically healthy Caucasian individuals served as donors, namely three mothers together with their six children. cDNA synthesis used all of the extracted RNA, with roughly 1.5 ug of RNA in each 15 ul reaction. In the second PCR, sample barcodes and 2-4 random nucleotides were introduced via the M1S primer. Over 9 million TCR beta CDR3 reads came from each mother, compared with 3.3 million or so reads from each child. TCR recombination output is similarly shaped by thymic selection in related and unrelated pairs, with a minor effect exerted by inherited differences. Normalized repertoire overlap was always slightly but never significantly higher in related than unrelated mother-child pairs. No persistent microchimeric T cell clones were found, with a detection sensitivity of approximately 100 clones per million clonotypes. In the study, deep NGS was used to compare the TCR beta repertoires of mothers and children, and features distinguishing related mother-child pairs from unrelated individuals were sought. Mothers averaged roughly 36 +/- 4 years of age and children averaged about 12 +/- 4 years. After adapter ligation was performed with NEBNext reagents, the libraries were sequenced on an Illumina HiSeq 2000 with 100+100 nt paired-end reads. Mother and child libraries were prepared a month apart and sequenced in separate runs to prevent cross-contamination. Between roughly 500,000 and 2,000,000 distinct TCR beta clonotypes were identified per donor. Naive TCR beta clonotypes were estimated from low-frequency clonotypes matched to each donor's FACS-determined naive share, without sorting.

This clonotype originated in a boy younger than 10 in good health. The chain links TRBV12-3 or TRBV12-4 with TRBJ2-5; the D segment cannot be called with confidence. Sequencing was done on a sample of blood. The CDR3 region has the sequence CASSWVVTGETRYF. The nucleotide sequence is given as TGTGCCAGCAGTTGGGTAGTTACCGGAGAGACCCGGTACTTC.